Listed below are T cell receptor beta chains from one sample, sequenced in a study of early T cells in non-severe SARS-CoV-2 infection. TCRdb used MiXCR to reprocess the 5' RACE reads, holding one entry per CDR3 protein. The data contain 76,000 or so distinct CDR3 sequences, about 11% of them seen just once; the ten biggest clones take up over 3.5%. The sample taken for sequencing was whole blood. The receptors were gathered from an adult who was a healthcare worker with PCR-confirmed SARS-CoV-2 infection or an uninfected control (not recorded which). The CDR3 runs from the conserved cysteine through the conserved F or W. Fields, in order: clone size, V gene, D gene, J gene, CDR3 DNA, CDR3 protein. A D gene is named only where the DNA matches it firmly. The listing skips clone size in some rows; elsewhere it reads once, few, many or a size class.

clone_size: many; v_call: TRBV7-6; d_call: .; j_call: TRBJ2-5; cdr3_nt: TGTGCCAGCAGGAGAGGGTCGGGGGAGGAGACCCAGTACTTC; cdr3_aa: CASRRGSGEETQYF
clone_size: .; v_call: TRBV5-4; d_call: .; j_call: TRBJ2-2; cdr3_nt: TGTGCCAGCAGCTTGGACAACACCGGGGAGCTGTTTTTT; cdr3_aa: CASSLDNTGELFF
clone_size: few; v_call: TRBV11-2; d_call: TRBD2; j_call: TRBJ2-7; cdr3_nt: TGTGCCAGCAGCACCCAACTAGCGGGGGGACCTAATGTTCCCTTC; cdr3_aa: CASSTQLAGGPNVPF
clone_size: .; v_call: TRBV5-4; d_call: .; j_call: TRBJ1-2; cdr3_nt: TGTGCCAGCAGCTTGAATGGTCGCGGCTACACCTTC; cdr3_aa: CASSLNGRGYTF
clone_size: few; v_call: TRBV5-1; d_call: TRBD1; j_call: TRBJ2-7; cdr3_nt: TGCGCCAGCAGCTTGGGACAGGGGAACTACGAGCAGTACTTC; cdr3_aa: CASSLGQGNYEQYF
clone_size: few; v_call: TRBV29-1; d_call: .; j_call: TRBJ2-7; cdr3_nt: TGCAGCGTAGAAACCGGACAGCCGAGCTCCTACGAGCAGTACTTC; cdr3_aa: CSVETGQPSSYEQYF
clone_size: many; v_call: TRBV12-3/TRBV12-4; d_call: TRBD1; j_call: TRBJ2-1; cdr3_nt: TGTGCCAGCAGAACCACCGGGACAGCTTATGAGCAGTTCTTC; cdr3_aa: CASRTTGTAYEQFF
clone_size: .; v_call: TRBV2; d_call: .; j_call: TRBJ2-2; cdr3_nt: TGTGCCACCGAGGAGGGGTTGACCGGGGAGCTGTTTTTT; cdr3_aa: CATEEGLTGELFF
clone_size: .; v_call: TRBV6-1; d_call: .; j_call: TRBJ1-3; cdr3_nt: TGTGCCAGCAGTGAAGCTTTGGGCACCATATATTTT; cdr3_aa: CASSEALGTIYF
clone_size: .; v_call: TRBV20-1; d_call: .; j_call: TRBJ2-3; cdr3_nt: TGCAGTGCTAGGGCCTGGTCTAACACAGATACGCAGTATTTT; cdr3_aa: CSARAWSNTDTQYF
clone_size: .; v_call: TRBV4-1; d_call: TRBD1; j_call: TRBJ1-4; cdr3_nt: TGCGCCAGCAGCCAAGGTGGACAGGGGAGTGAAAAACTGTTTTTT; cdr3_aa: CASSQGGQGSEKLFF
clone_size: .; v_call: TRBV12-3/TRBV12-4; d_call: .; j_call: TRBJ2-2; cdr3_nt: TGTGCCAGCAGTCTACAGGGATCGCTTGTGGCCGGGGAGCTGTTTTTT; cdr3_aa: CASSLQGSLVAGELFF
clone_size: .; v_call: TRBV5-4; d_call: TRBD1; j_call: TRBJ2-3; cdr3_nt: TGTGCCAGCAGCACCTACGGGACAGGGTTGGCAGATACGCAGTATTTT; cdr3_aa: CASSTYGTGLADTQYF
clone_size: .; v_call: TRBV6-1; d_call: .; j_call: TRBJ1-2; cdr3_nt: TGTGCCAGCAGCCAGGGATATGGCTACACCTTC; cdr3_aa: CASSQGYGYTF
clone_size: few; v_call: TRBV4-3; d_call: TRBD2; j_call: TRBJ2-3; cdr3_nt: TGCGCCAGCAGCCAAGAACGAGCCGGGGGGACAGATACGCAGTATTTT; cdr3_aa: CASSQERAGGTDTQYF
clone_size: .; v_call: TRBV29-1; d_call: TRBD1; j_call: TRBJ1-1; cdr3_nt: TGTAGCGTTCGAACAGGGGTAACTGAAGCTTTCTTT; cdr3_aa: CSVRTGVTEAFF
clone_size: medium-sized; v_call: TRBV7-7; d_call: TRBD2; j_call: TRBJ2-1; cdr3_nt: TGTGCCAGCAGCATAATAGCGGGGGGGCCAAATGAGCAGTTCTTC; cdr3_aa: CASSIIAGGPNEQFF
clone_size: few; v_call: TRBV19; d_call: .; j_call: TRBJ1-1; cdr3_nt: TGTGCCAGTAGTATAGTCGGGCAGATCACTGAAGCTTTCTTT; cdr3_aa: CASSIVGQITEAFF
clone_size: .; v_call: TRBV7-9; d_call: TRBD1; j_call: TRBJ1-1; cdr3_nt: TGTGCCAGCAGCACCACAGGGGGTAGGGCTTTCTTT; cdr3_aa: CASSTTGGRAFF
clone_size: .; v_call: TRBV10-1; d_call: .; j_call: TRBJ2-3; cdr3_nt: TGCGCCAGCAGAGATCTATCCGGCAAGGGCACAGATACGCAGTATTTT; cdr3_aa: CASRDLSGKGTDTQYF
clone_size: many; v_call: TRBV5-4; d_call: TRBD1; j_call: TRBJ2-3; cdr3_nt: TGTGCCAGCAGCTTGGGGGGGACAGGAAGAGATACGCAGTATTTT; cdr3_aa: CASSLGGTGRDTQYF
clone_size: many; v_call: TRBV4-2; d_call: TRBD1; j_call: TRBJ2-3; cdr3_nt: TGTGCCAGCAGCCAAGATTTGGGACAGGGGGCCACAGATACGCAGTATTTT; cdr3_aa: CASSQDLGQGATDTQYF
clone_size: .; v_call: TRBV5-6; d_call: .; j_call: TRBJ1-5; cdr3_nt: TGTGCCAGCAGCTTGGTGCCAGGGCCGAATCAGCCCCAGCATTTT; cdr3_aa: CASSLVPGPNQPQHF
clone_size: few; v_call: TRBV6-2/TRBV6-3; d_call: .; j_call: TRBJ2-7; cdr3_nt: TGTGCCAGCAGTCTCGGACACCTCTCCTACGAGCAGTACTTC; cdr3_aa: CASSLGHLSYEQYF
clone_size: .; v_call: TRBV11-2; d_call: .; j_call: TRBJ1-1; cdr3_nt: TGTGCCAGCAGCTTAGTGGGCCAGGGGACTGATGAAGCTTTCTTT; cdr3_aa: CASSLVGQGTDEAFF
clone_size: few; v_call: TRBV11-2; d_call: TRBD2; j_call: TRBJ2-1; cdr3_nt: TGTGCCAGCAGCCCCAGCGGGGTCCTAGGGAATGAGCAGTTCTTC; cdr3_aa: CASSPSGVLGNEQFF